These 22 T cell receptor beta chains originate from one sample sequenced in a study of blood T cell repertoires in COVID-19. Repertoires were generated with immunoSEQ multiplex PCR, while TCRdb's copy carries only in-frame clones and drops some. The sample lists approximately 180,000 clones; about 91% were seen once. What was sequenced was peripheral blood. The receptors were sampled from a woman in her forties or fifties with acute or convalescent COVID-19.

CDR3 nucleotide sequence: TGTGCCAGCAGCTTAGGGGGGGACTACGAGCAGTACTTC. Its translation: CASSLGGDYEQYF. The rearrangement uses TRBV7-3 and TRBJ2-7; 7 bases are a match to TRBD2. Trimming took 2 bases from V and 3 from J; bases not matched to a gene: 1. The germline V gene has CDR1 SGHTA and CDR2 FQGTGA. This CDR3 has 13 amino acids.

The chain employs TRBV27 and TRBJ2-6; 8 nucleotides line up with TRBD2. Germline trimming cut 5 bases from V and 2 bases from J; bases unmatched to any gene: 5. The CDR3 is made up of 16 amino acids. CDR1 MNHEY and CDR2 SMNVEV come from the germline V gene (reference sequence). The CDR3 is CASSPSGGPGANVLTF. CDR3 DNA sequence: TGTGCCAGCAGTCCCAGCGGGGGCCCTGGGGCCAACGTCCTGACTTTC. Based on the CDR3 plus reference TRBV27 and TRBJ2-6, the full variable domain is EAQVTQNPRYLITVTGKKLTVTCSQNMNHEYMSWYRQDPGLGLRQIYYSMNVEVTDKGDVPEGYKVSRKEKRNFPLILESPSPNQTSLYFCASSPSGGPGANVLTFGAGSRLTVL.

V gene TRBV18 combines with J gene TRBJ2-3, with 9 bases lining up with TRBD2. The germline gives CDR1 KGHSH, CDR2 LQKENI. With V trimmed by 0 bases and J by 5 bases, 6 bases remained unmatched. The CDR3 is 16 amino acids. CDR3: CASSPPLAGPGDTQYF. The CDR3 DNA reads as TGTGCCAGCTCACCACCGCTAGCGGGGCCCGGAGATACGCAGTATTTT.

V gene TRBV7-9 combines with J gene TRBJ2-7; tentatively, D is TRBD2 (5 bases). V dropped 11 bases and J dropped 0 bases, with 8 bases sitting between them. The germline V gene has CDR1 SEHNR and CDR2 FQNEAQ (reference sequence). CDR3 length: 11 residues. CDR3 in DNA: TGTGCCTCGGGATACTCCTACGAGCAGTACTTC. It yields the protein CASGYSYEQYF. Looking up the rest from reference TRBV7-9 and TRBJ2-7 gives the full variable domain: DTGVSQNPRHKITKRGQNVTFRCDPISEHNRLYWYRQTLGQGPEFLTYFQNEAQLEKSRLLSDRFSAERPKGSFSTLEIQRTEQGDSAMYLCASGYSYEQYFGPGTRLTVT.

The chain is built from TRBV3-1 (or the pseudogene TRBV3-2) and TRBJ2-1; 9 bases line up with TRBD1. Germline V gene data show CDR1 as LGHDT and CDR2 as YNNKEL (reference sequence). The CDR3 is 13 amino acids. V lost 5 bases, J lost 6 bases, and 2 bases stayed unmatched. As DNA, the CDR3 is TGTGCCAGCAGCGCGACAGGGGGCAATGAGCAGTTCTTC. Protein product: CASSATGGNEQFF.

CDR3 sequence (DNA): TGTGCCAGCAGTTTATCGTCCAACCCTACCTACAATGAGCAGTTCTTC. It encodes CASSLSSNPTYNEQFF. The rearrangement uses TRBV27 and TRBJ2-1; no firm D call. Germline CDR1 is MNHEY and CDR2 is SMNVEV (reference sequence). The CDR3 is 16 residues long. V was pared by 0 bases and J by 2 bases, with 11 bases between.

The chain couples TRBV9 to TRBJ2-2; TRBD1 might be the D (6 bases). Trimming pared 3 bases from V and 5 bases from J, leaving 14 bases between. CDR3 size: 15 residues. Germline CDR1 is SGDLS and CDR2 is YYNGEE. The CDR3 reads CASSARQEVTGELFF. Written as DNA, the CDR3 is TGTGCCAGCAGCGCCCGACAGGAGGTAACCGGGGAGCTGTTTTTT.

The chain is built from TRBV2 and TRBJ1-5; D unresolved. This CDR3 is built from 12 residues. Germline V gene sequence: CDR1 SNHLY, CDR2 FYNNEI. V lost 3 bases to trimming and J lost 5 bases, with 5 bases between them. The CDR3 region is CASSDGDQPQHF. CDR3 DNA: TGTGCCAGCAGTGACGGGGATCAGCCCCAGCATTTT.

DNA of the CDR3: TGTGCCAGCGCCAGGGCAGGGGGGAATGAAAAACTGTTTTTT. Its protein is CASARAGGNEKLFF. The rearrangement links TRBV9 to TRBJ1-4; 7 bases are shared with TRBD1. CDR3 size: 14 residues. From germline, CDR1 is SGDLS and CDR2 YYNGEE. The junction had 8 bases not matched to a gene; V was cut back by 7 bases and J by 5 bases.

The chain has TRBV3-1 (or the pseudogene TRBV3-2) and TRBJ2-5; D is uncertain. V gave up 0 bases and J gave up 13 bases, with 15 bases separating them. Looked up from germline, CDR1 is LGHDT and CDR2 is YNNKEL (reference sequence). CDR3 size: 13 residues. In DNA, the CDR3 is TGTGCCAGCAGCCAAGATCTCGTGACATTATCGTACTTC. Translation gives CASSQDLVTLSYF.

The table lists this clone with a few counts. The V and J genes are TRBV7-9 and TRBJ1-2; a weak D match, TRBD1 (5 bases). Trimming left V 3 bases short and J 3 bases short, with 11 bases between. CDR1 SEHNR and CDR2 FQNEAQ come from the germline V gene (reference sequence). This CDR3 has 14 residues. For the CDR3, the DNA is TGTGCCAGCAGCTTTCTAGGGGTAGACTATGGCTACACCTTC. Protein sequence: CASSFLGVDYGYTF.

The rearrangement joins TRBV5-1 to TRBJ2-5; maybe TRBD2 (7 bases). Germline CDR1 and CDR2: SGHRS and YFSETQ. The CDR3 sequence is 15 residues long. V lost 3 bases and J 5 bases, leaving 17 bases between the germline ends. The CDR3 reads CASSWYDGGAETQYF. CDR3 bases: TGCGCCAGCAGCTGGTACGATGGGGGGGCGGAGACCCAGTACTTC.

The CDR3 DNA reads as TGTGCCAGCACCGGCGGGGCGGTGATGAACACTGAAGCTTTCTTT. It codes for CASTGGAVMNTEAFF. The chain uses TRBV6-6 and TRBJ1-1; maybe TRBD1 (5 bases). Germline loops: CDR1 MNHNY, CDR2 SVGAGI (reference sequence). This CDR3 comprises 15 residues. V lost 7 bases, J lost 0 bases, and 15 bases lay in between.

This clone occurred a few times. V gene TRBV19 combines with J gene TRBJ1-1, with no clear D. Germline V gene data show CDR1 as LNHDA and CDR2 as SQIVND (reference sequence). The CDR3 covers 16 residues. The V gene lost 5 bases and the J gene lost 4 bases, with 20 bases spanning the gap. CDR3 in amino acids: CASSVLGGNLGTEAFF. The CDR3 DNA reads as TGTGCCAGTAGTGTGTTGGGAGGGAATCTAGGCACTGAAGCTTTCTTT.

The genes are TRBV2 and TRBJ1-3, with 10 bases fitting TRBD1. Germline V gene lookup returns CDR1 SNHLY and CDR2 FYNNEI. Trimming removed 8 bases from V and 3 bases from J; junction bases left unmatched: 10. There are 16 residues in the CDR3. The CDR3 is CASWDRGGPYGNTIYF. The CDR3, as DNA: TGTGCCAGCTGGGACAGGGGAGGGCCTTATGGAAACACCATATATTTT.

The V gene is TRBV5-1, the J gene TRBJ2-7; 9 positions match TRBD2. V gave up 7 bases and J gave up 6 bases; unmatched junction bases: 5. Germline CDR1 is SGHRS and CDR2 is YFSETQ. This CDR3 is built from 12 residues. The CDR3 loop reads CASRALAGEQYF. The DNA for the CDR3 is TGCGCCAGCCGAGCACTAGCGGGCGAGCAGTACTTC.

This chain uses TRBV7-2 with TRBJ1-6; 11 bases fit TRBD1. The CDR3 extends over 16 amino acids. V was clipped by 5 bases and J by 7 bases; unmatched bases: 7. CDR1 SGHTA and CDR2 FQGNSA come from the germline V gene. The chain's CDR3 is CASSLGQGAGNSPLHF. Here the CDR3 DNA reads TGTGCCAGCAGCCTAGGACAGGGGGCCGGGAATTCACCCCTCCACTTT. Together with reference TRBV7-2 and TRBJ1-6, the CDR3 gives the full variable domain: GAGVSQSPSNKVTEKGKDVELRCDPISGHTALYWYRQSLGQGLEFLIYFQGNSAPDKSGLPSDRFSAERTGGSVSTLTIQRTQQEDSAVYLCASSLGQGAGNSPLHFGNGTRLTVT.

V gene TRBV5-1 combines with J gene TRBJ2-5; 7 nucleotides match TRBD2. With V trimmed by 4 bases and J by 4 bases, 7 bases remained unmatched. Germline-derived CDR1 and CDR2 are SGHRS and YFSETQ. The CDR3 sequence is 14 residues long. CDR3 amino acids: CASSPGGGRETQYF. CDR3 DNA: TGCGCCAGCAGCCCTGGGGGGGGGAGAGAGACCCAGTACTTC.

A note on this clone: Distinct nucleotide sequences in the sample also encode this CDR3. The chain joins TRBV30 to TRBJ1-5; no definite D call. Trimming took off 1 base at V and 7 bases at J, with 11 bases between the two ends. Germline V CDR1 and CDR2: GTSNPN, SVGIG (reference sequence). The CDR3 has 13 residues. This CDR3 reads CAWSAGVGQPQHF. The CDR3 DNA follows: TGTGCCTGGAGTGCCGGGGTCGGGCAGCCCCAGCATTTT.

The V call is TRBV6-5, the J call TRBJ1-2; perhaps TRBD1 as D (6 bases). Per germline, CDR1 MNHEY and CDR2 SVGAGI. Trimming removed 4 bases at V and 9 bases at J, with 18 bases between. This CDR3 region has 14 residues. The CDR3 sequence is CASSSPGHSWSYTF. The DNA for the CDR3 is TGTGCCAGCAGTTCCCCGGGACACTCCTGGAGCTACACCTTC.

DNA of the CDR3: TGTGCCAGCAGCCCAGCTGGAGCGGGAACGGGGACAGATACGCAGTATTTT. Its protein is CASSPAGAGTGTDTQYF. V is TRBV7-9 and J is TRBJ2-3; the match to TRBD2 covers 7 bases. The CDR3 runs 17 residues. Germline V gene lookup returns CDR1 SEHNR and CDR2 FQNEAQ (reference sequence). V lost 5 bases, J lost 3 bases, and 14 bases stayed unmatched.

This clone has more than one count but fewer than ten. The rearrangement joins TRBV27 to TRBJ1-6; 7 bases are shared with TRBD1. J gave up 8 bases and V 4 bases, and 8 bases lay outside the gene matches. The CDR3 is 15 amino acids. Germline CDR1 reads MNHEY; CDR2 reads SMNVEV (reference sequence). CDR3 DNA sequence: TGTGCCAGCAGTTCCTACGGGACAGAAGATTCACCCCTCCACTTT. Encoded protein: CASSSYGTEDSPLHF.